These T cell receptor beta chains were read from a single sample in a study of molecular identifiers for immune sequencing clone quantification. MiXCR was run by TCRdb on the PCR reads, yielding one entry per CDR3 protein. The data contain about 640,000 distinct CDR3 sequences, just under 20% of them singletons. The sequenced sample consisted of naive CD8+ T cells from blood, with Jurkat cell RNA spiked in. The receptors were gathered from a human donor in good health. Some libraries in this study had Jurkat cell RNA spiked in. The CDR3 runs from the conserved cysteine through the conserved F or W. Fields, in order: V gene, clone size, J gene, D gene, CDR3 protein, CDR3 DNA. D genes are given only for firm matches. Clone size appears in some rows only: once, few, many, or a class for an expanded clone.

V gene: TRBV28; clone size: many; J gene: TRBJ2-7; D gene: .; CDR3 protein: CASNDYDYEQYF; CDR3 DNA: TGTGCCAGCAATGACTACGACTACGAGCAGTACTTC
V gene: TRBV12-2; clone size: few; J gene: TRBJ2-7; D gene: .; CDR3 protein: CASRPPGQGDEQYF; CDR3 DNA: TGTGCAAGTCGCCCGCCGGGACAGGGTGACGAGCAGTACTTC
V gene: TRBV19; clone size: many; J gene: TRBJ2-7; D gene: .; CDR3 protein: CASSIMHEAYEQYF; CDR3 DNA: TGTGCCAGTAGTATTATGCACGAGGCCTACGAGCAGTACTTC
V gene: TRBV7-9; clone size: many; J gene: TRBJ2-7; D gene: .; CDR3 protein: CASSRTSFLYEQYF; CDR3 DNA: TGTGCCAGCAGCCGCACGTCTTTTCTCTACGAGCAGTACTTC
V gene: TRBV6-2/TRBV6-3; clone size: .; J gene: TRBJ2-7; D gene: TRBD2; CDR3 protein: CASTRLAGGTYEQYF; CDR3 DNA: TGTGCCAGCACCCGTCTAGCGGGGGGAACCTACGAGCAGTACTTC
V gene: TRBV10-3; clone size: many; J gene: TRBJ2-7; D gene: TRBD1; CDR3 protein: CAISESTLRTGVYEQYF; CDR3 DNA: TGTGCCATCAGTGAGTCGACGCTAAGGACAGGGGTCTACGAGCAGTACTTC
V gene: TRBV27; clone size: few; J gene: TRBJ2-3; D gene: .; CDR3 protein: CASSPLTGGDTQYF; CDR3 DNA: TGTGCCAGCAGTCCTTTAACAGGAGGAGATACGCAGTATTTT
V gene: TRBV15; clone size: few; J gene: TRBJ2-3; D gene: .; CDR3 protein: CATSRRQAKGDTQYF; CDR3 DNA: TGTGCCACCAGCAGAAGACAGGCCAAAGGAGATACGCAGTATTTT
V gene: TRBV6-5; clone size: .; J gene: TRBJ2-5; D gene: .; CDR3 protein: CASSYGSGMEETQYF; CDR3 DNA: TGTGCCAGCAGTTACGGTTCAGGGATGGAAGAGACCCAGTACTTC
V gene: TRBV7-2; clone size: many; J gene: TRBJ1-2; D gene: TRBD1; CDR3 protein: CASSHGTGPTF; CDR3 DNA: TGTGCCAGCAGCCATGGGACAGGGCCGACCTTC
V gene: TRBV5-1; clone size: .; J gene: TRBJ2-3; D gene: TRBD1; CDR3 protein: CASSFRGQSTDTQYF; CDR3 DNA: TGCGCCAGCAGCTTTCGGGGACAGAGCACAGATACGCAGTATTTT
V gene: TRBV18; clone size: few; J gene: TRBJ2-5; D gene: TRBD1; CDR3 protein: CASSPRRSEGQWTQYF; CDR3 DNA: TGTGCCAGCTCACCACGAAGGTCCGAGGGACAGTGGACCCAGTACTTC
V gene: TRBV10-2; clone size: many; J gene: TRBJ1-1; D gene: .; CDR3 protein: CAISWGFDTEAFF; CDR3 DNA: TGCGCCATTTCCTGGGGGTTTGACACTGAAGCTTTCTTT
V gene: TRBV5-1; clone size: many; J gene: TRBJ2-7; D gene: TRBD2; CDR3 protein: CASSLAERGIAYEQYF; CDR3 DNA: TGCGCCAGCAGCTTGGCCGAGCGGGGAATTGCCTACGAGCAGTACTTC
V gene: TRBV27; clone size: many; J gene: TRBJ2-6; D gene: TRBD1; CDR3 protein: CASSAYRQGPSGANVLTF; CDR3 DNA: TGTGCCAGCAGTGCCTACCGACAGGGGCCCTCTGGGGCCAACGTCCTGACTTTC
V gene: TRBV20-1; clone size: few; J gene: TRBJ2-5; D gene: .; CDR3 protein: CSARDYPRGPNQETQYF; CDR3 DNA: TGCAGTGCTAGAGATTACCCTCGGGGGCCCAACCAAGAGACCCAGTACTTC
V gene: TRBV9; clone size: once; J gene: TRBJ2-3; D gene: TRBD1; CDR3 protein: CASGVGGQGTDTQYF; CDR3 DNA: TGTGCCAGCGGCGTTGGGGGACAGGGGACAGATACGCAGTATTTT
V gene: TRBV2; clone size: .; J gene: TRBJ1-6; D gene: .; CDR3 protein: CASSDLGVISSPLHF; CDR3 DNA: TGTGCCAGCAGTGACCTAGGGGTCATATCTTCACCCCTCCACTTT
V gene: TRBV19; clone size: .; J gene: TRBJ2-7; D gene: .; CDR3 protein: CASSIGAGDYEQYF; CDR3 DNA: TGTGCCAGTAGTATAGGGGCAGGGGACTACGAGCAGTACTTC
V gene: TRBV6-2/TRBV6-3; clone size: few; J gene: TRBJ1-2; D gene: TRBD1; CDR3 protein: CASSEDRTQGGYTF; CDR3 DNA: TGTGCCAGCAGTGAGGACAGGACGCAAGGTGGCTACACCTTC